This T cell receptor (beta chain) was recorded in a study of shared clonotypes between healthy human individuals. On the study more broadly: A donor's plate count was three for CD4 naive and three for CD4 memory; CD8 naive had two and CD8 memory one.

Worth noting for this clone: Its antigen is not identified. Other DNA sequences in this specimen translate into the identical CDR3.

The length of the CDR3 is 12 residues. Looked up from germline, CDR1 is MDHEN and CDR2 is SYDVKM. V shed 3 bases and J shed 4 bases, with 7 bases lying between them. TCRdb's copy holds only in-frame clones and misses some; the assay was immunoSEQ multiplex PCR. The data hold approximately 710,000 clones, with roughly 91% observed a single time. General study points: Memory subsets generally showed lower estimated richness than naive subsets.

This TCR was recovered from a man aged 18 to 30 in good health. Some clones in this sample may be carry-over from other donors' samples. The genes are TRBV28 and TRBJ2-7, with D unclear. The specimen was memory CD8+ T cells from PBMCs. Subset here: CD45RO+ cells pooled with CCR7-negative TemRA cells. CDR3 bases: TGTGCCAGCAGTTTTCCAGCTTACGAGCAGTACTTC. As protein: CASSFPAYEQYF.